This TCR beta chain is drawn from a study of blood T cell repertoires in COVID-19. TCRdb's table, derived via immunoSEQ multiplex PCR, lists solely in-frame clones and lacks some. The sample lists just over 70,000 clones, about 70% occurring once. V was clipped by 5 bases and J by 4 bases; unmatched bases: 16. Germline lookup yields CDR1 SEHNR and CDR2 FQNEAQ (reference sequence). This CDR3 is built from 17 residues. The rearrangement joins TRBV7-9 to TRBJ1-2, with 7 bases identical to TRBD1. This clonotype was obtained from a woman aged 65 to 85 with acute or convalescent COVID-19. The source material was peripheral blood. The CDR3 DNA follows: TGTGCCAGCAGCCCCAACCTTCTGGGACAGCGCTTCTATGGCTACACCTTC. It specifies CASSPNLLGQRFYGYTF.